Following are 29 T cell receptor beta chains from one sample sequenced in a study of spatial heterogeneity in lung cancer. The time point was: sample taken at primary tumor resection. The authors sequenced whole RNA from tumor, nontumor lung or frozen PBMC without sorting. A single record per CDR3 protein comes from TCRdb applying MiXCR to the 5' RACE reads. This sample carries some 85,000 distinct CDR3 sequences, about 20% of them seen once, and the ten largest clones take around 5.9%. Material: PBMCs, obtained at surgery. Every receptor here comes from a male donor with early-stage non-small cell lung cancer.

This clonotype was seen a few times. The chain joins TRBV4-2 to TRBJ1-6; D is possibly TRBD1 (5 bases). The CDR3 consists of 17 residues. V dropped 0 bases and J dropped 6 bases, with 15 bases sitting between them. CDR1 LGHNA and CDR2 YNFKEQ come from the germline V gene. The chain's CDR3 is CASSQDQRGDLNSPLHF. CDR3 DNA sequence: TGTGCCAGCAGCCAAGATCAGCGAGGGGACCTTAATTCACCCCTCCACTTT.

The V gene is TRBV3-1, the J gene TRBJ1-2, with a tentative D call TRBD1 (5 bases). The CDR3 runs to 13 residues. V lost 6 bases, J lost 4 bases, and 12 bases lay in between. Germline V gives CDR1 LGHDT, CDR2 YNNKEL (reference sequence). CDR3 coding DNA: TGTGCCAGCAGAGGGGACGGCCTCTATGGCTACACCTTC. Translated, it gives CASRGDGLYGYTF.

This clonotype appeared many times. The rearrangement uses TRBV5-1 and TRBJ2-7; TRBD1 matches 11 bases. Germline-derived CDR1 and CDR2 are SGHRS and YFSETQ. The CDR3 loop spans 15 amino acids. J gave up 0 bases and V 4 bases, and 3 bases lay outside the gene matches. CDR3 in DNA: TGCGCCAGCAGCACCGGGACAGGGGGCTCCTACGAGCAGTACTTC. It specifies CASSTGTGGSYEQYF.

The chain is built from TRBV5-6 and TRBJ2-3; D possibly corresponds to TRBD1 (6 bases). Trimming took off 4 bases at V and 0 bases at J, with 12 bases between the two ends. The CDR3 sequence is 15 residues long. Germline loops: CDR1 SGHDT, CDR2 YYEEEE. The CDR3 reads CASSRRTVSTDTQYF. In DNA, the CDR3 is TGTGCCAGCAGCAGAAGGACAGTTAGCACAGATACGCAGTATTTT.

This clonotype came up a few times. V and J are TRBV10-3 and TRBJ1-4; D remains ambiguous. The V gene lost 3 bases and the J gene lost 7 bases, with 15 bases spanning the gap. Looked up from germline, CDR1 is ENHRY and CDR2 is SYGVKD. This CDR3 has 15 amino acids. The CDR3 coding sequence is TGTGCCATCAGTGAAGATCGGGGTAGTAGTGAAAAACTGTTTTTT. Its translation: CAISEDRGSSEKLFF.

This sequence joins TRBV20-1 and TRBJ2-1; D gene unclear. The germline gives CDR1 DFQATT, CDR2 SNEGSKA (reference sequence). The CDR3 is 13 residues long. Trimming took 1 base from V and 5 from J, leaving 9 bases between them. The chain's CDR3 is CSARGHRDNEQFF. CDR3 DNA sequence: TGCAGTGCTAGAGGACACCGCGACAATGAGCAGTTCTTC.

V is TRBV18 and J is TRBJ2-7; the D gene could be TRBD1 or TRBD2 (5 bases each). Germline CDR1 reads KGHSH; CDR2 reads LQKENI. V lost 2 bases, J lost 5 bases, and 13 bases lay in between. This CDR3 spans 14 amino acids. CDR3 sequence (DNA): TGTGCCAGCTCACCATCGGGACGTGGCCACGAGCAGTACTTC. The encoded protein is CASSPSGRGHEQYF.

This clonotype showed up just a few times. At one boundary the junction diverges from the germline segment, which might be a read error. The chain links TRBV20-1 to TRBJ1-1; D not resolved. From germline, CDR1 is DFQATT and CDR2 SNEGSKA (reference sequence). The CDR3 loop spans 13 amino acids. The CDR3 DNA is TGCAGTGCTAGCGAGGGCCCGAACGCTGAAGCTTTCTTT. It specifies CSASEGPNAEAFF.

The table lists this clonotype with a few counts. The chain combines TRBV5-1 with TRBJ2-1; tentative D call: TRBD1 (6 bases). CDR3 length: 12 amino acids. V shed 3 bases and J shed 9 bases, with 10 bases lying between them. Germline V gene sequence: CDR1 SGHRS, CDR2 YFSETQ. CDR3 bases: TGCGCCAGCAGCTCCGACAGGTCTGAGCAGTTCTTC. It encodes CASSSDRSEQFF. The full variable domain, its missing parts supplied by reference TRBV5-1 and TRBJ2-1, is KAGVTQTPRYLIKTRGQQVTLSCSPISGHRSVSWYQQTPGQGLQFLFEYFSETQRNKGNFPGRFSGRQFSNSRSEMNVSTLELGDSALYLCASSSDRSEQFFGPGTRLTVL.

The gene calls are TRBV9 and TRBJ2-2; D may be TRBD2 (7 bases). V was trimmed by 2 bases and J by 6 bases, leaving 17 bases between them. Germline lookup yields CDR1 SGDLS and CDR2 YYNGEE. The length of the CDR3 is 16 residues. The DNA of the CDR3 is TGTGCCAGCAGCGTGGACCCCCGGGGGGCCTCCGGGGAGCTGTTTTTT. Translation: CASSVDPRGASGELFF.

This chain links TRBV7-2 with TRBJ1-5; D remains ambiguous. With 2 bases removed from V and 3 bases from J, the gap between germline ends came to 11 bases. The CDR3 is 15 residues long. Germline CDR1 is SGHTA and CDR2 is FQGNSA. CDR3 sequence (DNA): TGTGCCAGCAGCTTAAACCCACGGGTCAATCAGCCCCAGCATTTT. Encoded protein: CASSLNPRVNQPQHF.

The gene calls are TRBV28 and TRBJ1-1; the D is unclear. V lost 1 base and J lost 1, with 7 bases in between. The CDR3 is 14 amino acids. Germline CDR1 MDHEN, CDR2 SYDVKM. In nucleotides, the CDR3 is TGTGCCAGCAGTTTATCAGACCGGAACACTGAAGCTTTCTTT. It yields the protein CASSLSDRNTEAFF.

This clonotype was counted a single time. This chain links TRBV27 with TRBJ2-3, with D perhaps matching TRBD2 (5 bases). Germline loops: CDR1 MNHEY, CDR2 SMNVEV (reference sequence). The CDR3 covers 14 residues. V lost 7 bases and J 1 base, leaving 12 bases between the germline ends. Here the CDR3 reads CASKEVGGTDTQYF. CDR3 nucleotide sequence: TGTGCCAGCAAGGAGGTTGGGGGCACAGATACGCAGTATTTT.

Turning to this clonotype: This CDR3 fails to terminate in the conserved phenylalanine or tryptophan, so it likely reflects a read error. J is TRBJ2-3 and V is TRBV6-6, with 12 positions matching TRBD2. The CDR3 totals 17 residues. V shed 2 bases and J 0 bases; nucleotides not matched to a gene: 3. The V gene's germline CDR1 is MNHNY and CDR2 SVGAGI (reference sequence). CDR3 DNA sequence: TGTGCCAGCAGTTACGGGCTAGCGGGGGGGAGCACAGATACGCAGTATTTA. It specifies CASSYGLAGGSTDTQYL.

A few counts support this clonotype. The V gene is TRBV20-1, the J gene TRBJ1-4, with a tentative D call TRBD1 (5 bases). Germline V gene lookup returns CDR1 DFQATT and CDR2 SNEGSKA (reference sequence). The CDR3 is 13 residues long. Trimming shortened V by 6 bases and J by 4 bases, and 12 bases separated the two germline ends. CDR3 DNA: TGCAGTGCATTATGGGGGAGTAATGAAAAACTGTTTTTT. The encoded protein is CSALWGSNEKLFF.

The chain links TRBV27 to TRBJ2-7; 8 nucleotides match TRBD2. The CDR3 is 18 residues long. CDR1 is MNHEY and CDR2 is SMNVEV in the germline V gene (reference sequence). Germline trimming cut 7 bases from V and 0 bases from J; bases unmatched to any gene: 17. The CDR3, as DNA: TGTGCCAGCACCGTAACCGGTCTAGCGGGTTCGAGCTCCTACGAGCAGTACTTC. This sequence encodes CASTVTGLAGSSSYEQYF.

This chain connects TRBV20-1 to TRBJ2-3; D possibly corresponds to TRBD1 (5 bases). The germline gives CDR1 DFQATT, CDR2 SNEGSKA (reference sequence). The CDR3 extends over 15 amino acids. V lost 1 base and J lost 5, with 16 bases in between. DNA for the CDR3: TGCAGTGCTAGAGGTCAGTGCCCTAGGGGAGATACGCAGTATTTT. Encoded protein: CSARGQCPRGDTQYF.

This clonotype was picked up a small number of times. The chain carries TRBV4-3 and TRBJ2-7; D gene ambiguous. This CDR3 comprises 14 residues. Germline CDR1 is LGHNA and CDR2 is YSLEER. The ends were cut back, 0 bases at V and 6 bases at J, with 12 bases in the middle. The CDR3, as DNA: TGCGCCAGCAGCCAAGATCTCAGATATCCCGAGCAGTACTTC. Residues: CASSQDLRYPEQYF.

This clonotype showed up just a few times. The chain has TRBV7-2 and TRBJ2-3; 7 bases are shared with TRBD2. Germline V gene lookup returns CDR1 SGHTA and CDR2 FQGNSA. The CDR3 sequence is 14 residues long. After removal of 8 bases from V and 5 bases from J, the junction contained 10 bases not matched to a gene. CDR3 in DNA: TGTGCCAGCCTCTGGGGGGGTAGCGGAGATACGCAGTATTTT. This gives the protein CASLWGGSGDTQYF.

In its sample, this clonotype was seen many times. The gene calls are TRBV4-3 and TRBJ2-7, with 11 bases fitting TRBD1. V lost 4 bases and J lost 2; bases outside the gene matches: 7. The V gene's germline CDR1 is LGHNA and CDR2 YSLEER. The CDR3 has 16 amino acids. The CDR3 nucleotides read TGCGCCAGCAGCCGCGTCCCGGGACAGGGGGCCTACGAGCAGTACTTC. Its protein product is CASSRVPGQGAYEQYF.

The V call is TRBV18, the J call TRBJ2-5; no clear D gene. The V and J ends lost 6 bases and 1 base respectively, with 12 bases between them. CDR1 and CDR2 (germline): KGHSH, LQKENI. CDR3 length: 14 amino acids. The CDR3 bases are TGTGCCAGCTCTCCGGCCAGGACCCAAGAGACCCAGTACTTC. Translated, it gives CASSPARTQETQYF.

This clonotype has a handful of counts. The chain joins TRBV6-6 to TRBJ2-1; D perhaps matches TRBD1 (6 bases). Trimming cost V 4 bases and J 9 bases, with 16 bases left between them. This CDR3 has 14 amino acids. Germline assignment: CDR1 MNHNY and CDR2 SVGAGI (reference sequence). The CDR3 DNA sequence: TGTGCCAGCAGTTTGAAAGGGGGTAGTGGTGAGCAGTTCTTC. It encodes CASSLKGGSGEQFF.

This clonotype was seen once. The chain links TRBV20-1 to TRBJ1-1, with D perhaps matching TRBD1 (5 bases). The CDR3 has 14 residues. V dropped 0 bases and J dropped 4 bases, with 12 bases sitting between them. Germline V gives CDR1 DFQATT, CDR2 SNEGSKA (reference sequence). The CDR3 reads CSARDRQRFTEAFF. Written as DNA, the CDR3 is TGCAGTGCTAGAGATCGACAGAGGTTCACTGAAGCTTTCTTT.

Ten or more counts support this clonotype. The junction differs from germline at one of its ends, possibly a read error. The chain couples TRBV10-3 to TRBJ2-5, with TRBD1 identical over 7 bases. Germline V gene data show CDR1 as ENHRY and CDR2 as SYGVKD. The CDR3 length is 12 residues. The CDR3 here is CATRDREEIQYF. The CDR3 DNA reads TGTGCCACCCGGGACAGAGAAGAGATCCAGTACTTC.

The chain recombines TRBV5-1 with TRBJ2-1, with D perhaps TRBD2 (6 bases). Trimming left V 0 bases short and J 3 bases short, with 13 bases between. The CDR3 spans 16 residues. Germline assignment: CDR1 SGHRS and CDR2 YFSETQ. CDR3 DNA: TGCGCCAGCAGCTTGGCCGGCGGAGGGAACTACAATGAGCAGTTCTTC. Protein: CASSLAGGGNYNEQFF.

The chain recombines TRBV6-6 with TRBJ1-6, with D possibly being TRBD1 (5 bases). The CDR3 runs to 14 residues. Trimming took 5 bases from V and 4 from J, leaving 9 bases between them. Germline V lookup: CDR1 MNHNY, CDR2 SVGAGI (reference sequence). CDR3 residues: CASSQGYYNSPLHF. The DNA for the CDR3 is TGTGCCAGCAGTCAGGGATATTATAATTCACCCCTCCACTTT.

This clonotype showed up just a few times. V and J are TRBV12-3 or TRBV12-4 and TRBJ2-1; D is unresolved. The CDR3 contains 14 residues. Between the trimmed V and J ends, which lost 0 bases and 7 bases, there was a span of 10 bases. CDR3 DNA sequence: TGTGCCAGCAGTTTAGCTTCCCTTGCGAATGAGCAGTTCTTC. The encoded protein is CASSLASLANEQFF.

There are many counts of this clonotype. In DNA, the CDR3 is TGTGCCAGCAGTTTATACCAGGCCGCGAGAGAGACCCAGTACTTC. Its translation is CASSLYQAARETQYF. V and J are TRBV27 and TRBJ2-5; D unclear. CDR3 size: 15 residues. Deletions cut 1 base from V and 4 bases from J, with 13 bases between. The germline V gene has CDR1 MNHEY and CDR2 SMNVEV (reference sequence).

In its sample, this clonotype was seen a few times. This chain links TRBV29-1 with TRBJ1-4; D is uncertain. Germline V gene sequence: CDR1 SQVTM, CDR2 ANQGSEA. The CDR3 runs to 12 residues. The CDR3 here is CSASKGNEKLFF. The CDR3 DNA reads TGCAGTGCGTCCAAAGGAAATGAAAAACTGTTTTTT.